These 31 T cell receptor beta chains originate from one sample sequenced in a study of blood T cell repertoires in COVID-19. Profiled with immunoSEQ multiplex PCR; TCRdb holds only in-frame clones, not every one. Of over 250,000 clones in the sample, approximately 89% were seen once. The sample taken for sequencing was PBMCs or T cells enriched from blood (not recorded which). The receptor source for this set is a woman aged 55-69 years who had recovered from COVID-19.

The genes are TRBV15 and TRBJ1-2; maybe TRBD1 (5 bases). This CDR3 has 15 amino acids. The V end lost 0 bases, the J end lost 4 bases, and 12 bases lay between the germline ends. CDR1 and CDR2 from the germline V gene are LNHNV and YYDKDF (reference sequence). CDR3 nucleotides: TGTGCCACCAGCAGAGATCAGGCAGGGTTCTATGGCTACACCTTC. Translating gives CATSRDQAGFYGYTF.

The chain has TRBV5-1 and TRBJ1-5, with 9 bases lining up with TRBD1. The germline V gene encodes CDR1 SGHRS and CDR2 YFSETQ. The CDR3 totals 16 residues. Trimming removed 2 bases from V and 7 bases from J; junction bases left unmatched: 10. CDR3 DNA: TGCGCCAGCAGCTTTACCGGGACAGGGCGAAACCAGCCCCAGCATTTT. Its protein product is CASSFTGTGRNQPQHF.

This clone was recorded once. The CDR3 region has the DNA TGTGCCAGCAGTTTCTTCGGCAGCGGGGGGGCGAACACCGGGGAGCTGTTTTTT. It codes for CASSFFGSGGANTGELFF. The chain carries TRBV27 and TRBJ2-2; TRBD2 agrees at 10 bases. Trimming removed 3 bases from V and 0 bases from J; junction bases left unmatched: 7. CDR1 and CDR2 from the germline V gene are MNHEY and SMNVEV (reference sequence). This CDR3 comprises 18 residues.

The gene calls are TRBV19 and TRBJ2-1; 9 bases fit TRBD2. V shed 3 bases and J 0 bases; nucleotides not matched to a gene: 6. The length of the CDR3 is 17 residues. Germline lookup yields CDR1 LNHDA and CDR2 SQIVND (reference sequence). The chain's CDR3 is CASSILTSGYSYNEQFF. The CDR3 nucleotides read TGTGCCAGTAGTATTCTGACTAGCGGTTACTCCTACAATGAGCAGTTCTTC.

The chain recombines TRBV5-1 with TRBJ1-3; D remains unclear. The germline V gene has CDR1 SGHRS and CDR2 YFSETQ. The CDR3 covers 13 residues. Trimming removed 0 bases from V and 5 bases from J, with 6 bases in between. As DNA, the CDR3 is TGCGCCAGCAGCTTGGGCTATAGAAACACCATATATTTT. This encodes CASSLGYRNTIYF.

CDR3 nucleotide sequence: TGCAGCGTTCAGACTAGCGGGAGTCCCTATGAGCAGTTCTTC. Residues: CSVQTSGSPYEQFF. The V call is TRBV29-1, the J call TRBJ2-1, with TRBD2 identical over 12 bases. The CDR3 runs 14 residues. CDR1 is SQVTM, CDR2 ANQGSEA, per germline. The trim removed 5 bases at V and 8 bases at J, leaving 7 bases unmatched.

The chain carries TRBV24-1 and TRBJ2-2, with D hard to call. This CDR3 has 14 amino acids. Trimming stripped 6 bases from V and 7 bases from J, with 14 bases between. The V gene's germline CDR1 is KGHDR and CDR2 SFDVKD. CDR3 nucleotide sequence: TGTGCCACCAGTTGGCCCCACGGAGACGGGGAGCTGTTTTTT. Protein: CATSWPHGDGELFF.

The V gene is TRBV6-2 or TRBV6-3, the J gene TRBJ1-6; a weak D match, TRBD1 (6 bases). The CDR3 has 15 amino acids. Trimming pared 6 bases from V and 9 bases from J, leaving 18 bases between. The germline CDR1 and CDR2 sequences are MNHEY and SVGEGT. The CDR3 here is CASSRSGTTGSPLHF. The CDR3 coding sequence is TGTGCCAGCAGCCGCTCCGGGACAACGGGTTCACCCCTCCACTTT.

This chain links TRBV14 with TRBJ2-1; 12 nucleotides align to TRBD2. V shed 1 base, J shed 5 bases, and the junction held 3 bases outside the gene matches. Germline V CDR1 and CDR2: SGHDN, FVKESK. The CDR3 has 16 amino acids. This chain's CDR3 is CASSQGLAGVNNEQFF. As DNA, the CDR3 is TGTGCCAGCAGCCAAGGACTAGCGGGAGTCAACAATGAGCAGTTCTTC.

The rearrangement links TRBV3-1 (or the pseudogene TRBV3-2) to TRBJ2-1; a weak D match, TRBD1 (5 bases). This CDR3 has 15 amino acids. Deletions cut 0 bases from V and 5 bases from J, with 11 bases between. Germline V gene lookup returns CDR1 LGHDT and CDR2 YNNKEL (reference sequence). The CDR3 DNA reads TGTGCCAGCAGCCAAGAGGGCAGGGCCAACAATGAGCAGTTCTTC. Translated: CASSQEGRANNEQFF.

V gene TRBV27 combines with J gene TRBJ1-5, with a possible D match to TRBD1 (6 bases). CDR3 size: 14 residues. Germline V lookup: CDR1 MNHEY, CDR2 SMNVEV (reference sequence). The V gene lost 7 bases and the J gene lost 6 bases, with 16 bases spanning the gap. Written as DNA, the CDR3 is TGTGCCAGCACAAGCGGGGGGCCCGGTCAGCCCCAGCATTTT. Its translation: CASTSGGPGQPQHF.

This chain links TRBV27 with TRBJ1-1, with D hard to call. The CDR3 has 13 residues. V was clipped by 1 base and J by 5 bases, with 8 bases between them. CDR1 is MNHEY, CDR2 SMNVEV, per germline (reference sequence). The CDR3 spells CASSLFRGTEAFF. In DNA, the CDR3 is TGTGCCAGCAGTTTATTTCGGGGAACTGAAGCTTTCTTT.

CDR3 residues: CASSLNRVRSEKLFF. Written as DNA, the CDR3 is TGTGCCAGCAGTTTAAACAGGGTGCGGAGTGAAAAACTGTTTTTT. The V and J genes are TRBV6-5 and TRBJ1-4, with D perhaps matching TRBD1 (6 bases). The V and J ends lost 4 bases and 7 bases respectively, with 16 bases between them. The V gene's germline CDR1 is MNHEY and CDR2 SVGAGI. The CDR3 runs to 15 residues.

The chain carries TRBV28 and TRBJ1-2, with 7 bases fitting TRBD1. CDR1 and CDR2 from the germline V gene are MDHEN and SYDVKM. This CDR3 has 15 amino acids. J lost 2 bases, V lost 5 bases, and 8 bases had no gene match. CDR3 in amino acids: CASSPIPTGNYGYTF. The CDR3 DNA reads as TGTGCCAGCAGTCCTATACCGACAGGGAACTATGGCTACACCTTC.

V gene TRBV7-9 combines with J gene TRBJ1-2, with 7 bases that match TRBD1. The CDR3 contains 13 residues. Germline V lookup: CDR1 SEHNR, CDR2 FQNEAQ (reference sequence). The ends lost 5 bases at V and 6 bases at J; junction bases unmatched: 6. The CDR3 sequence is CASSLGQADGYTF. Here the CDR3 DNA reads TGTGCCAGCAGCCTAGGACAGGCAGATGGCTACACCTTC.

The V gene is TRBV7-8, the J gene TRBJ2-7, with unresolved D. There are 13 residues in the CDR3. Germline lookup yields CDR1 SGHVS and CDR2 FQNEAQ. The germline V and J ends were trimmed by 1 base and 3 bases, with 7 bases remaining between them. The CDR3 sequence is CASSLDEHYEQYF. The CDR3 nucleotides are TGTGCCAGCAGCTTAGATGAGCACTACGAGCAGTACTTC. Full variable domain (outside the CDR3, taken from reference TRBV7-8 and TRBJ2-7): GAGVSQSPRYKVAKRGQDVALRCDPISGHVSLFWYQQALGQGPEFLTYFQNEAQLDKSGLPSDRFFAERPEGSVSTLKIQRTQQEDSAVYLCASSLDEHYEQYFGPGTRLTVT.

This clone was counted a few times. The chain carries TRBV19 and TRBJ1-1, with 8 bases fitting TRBD1. The V gene's germline CDR1 is LNHDA and CDR2 SQIVND (reference sequence). CDR3 length: 16 amino acids. After removal of 3 bases from V and 3 bases from J, the junction contained 9 bases not matched to a gene. The CDR3 spells CASSIRQGRRDTEAFF. DNA for the CDR3: TGTGCCAGTAGTATTCGACAGGGGAGGCGGGACACTGAAGCTTTCTTT.

This clone was detected only once. The chain uses TRBV14 and TRBJ2-3, with 14 bases lining up with TRBD2. The CDR3 is made up of 18 amino acids. The trim removed 4 bases at V and 3 bases at J, leaving 9 bases unmatched. Germline assignment: CDR1 SGHDN and CDR2 FVKESK. This CDR3 reads CASSRGLAGGVWTDTQYF. CDR3 nucleotide sequence: TGTGCCAGCAGCCGCGGACTAGCGGGAGGAGTCTGGACAGATACGCAGTATTTT.

This rearrangement joins TRBV30 to TRBJ2-5; 8 nucleotides line up with TRBD1. Germline V CDR1 and CDR2: GTSNPN, SVGIG (reference sequence). The J segment lost 4 bases and the V segment lost 3 bases, leaving 7 bases of the junction unmatched. The CDR3 covers 14 residues. CDR3 sequence: CAWRDLTGAETQYF. The CDR3 nucleotides are TGTGCCTGGAGAGACTTGACAGGGGCAGAGACCCAGTACTTC.

This chain joins TRBV3-1 (or the pseudogene TRBV3-2) and TRBJ1-5; D not certain. Per germline, CDR1 LGHDT and CDR2 YNNKEL (reference sequence). Trimming pared 1 base from V and 5 bases from J, leaving 15 bases between. The CDR3 extends over 16 amino acids. CDR3 DNA: TGTGCCAGCAGCCAAGCTTACGGCGGAGGACATCAGCCCCAGCATTTT. Its translation: CASSQAYGGGHQPQHF.

This chain uses TRBV28 with TRBJ1-1; no definite D call. The V gene's germline CDR1 is MDHEN and CDR2 SYDVKM. The V and J ends lost 8 bases and 0 bases respectively, with 10 bases between them. The CDR3 runs 13 residues. CDR3 sequence reads: CASLDHLNTEAFF. The CDR3 nucleotides read TGTGCCAGCCTAGACCACCTGAACACTGAAGCTTTCTTT. The entire variable domain, with the rest obtained from reference TRBV28 and TRBJ1-1, is as follows: DVKVTQSSRYLVKRTGEKVFLECVQDMDHENMFWYRQDPGLGLRLIYFSYDVKMKEKGDIPEGYSVSREKKERFSLILESASTNQTSMYLCASLDHLNTEAFFGQGTRLTVV.

This chain links TRBV19 with TRBJ2-1; 11 bases are a match to TRBD2. Germline CDR1 reads LNHDA; CDR2 reads SQIVND (reference sequence). Losses at the gene ends were 2 bases for V and 7 bases for J; bases not matched to a gene: 10. The CDR3 has 17 amino acids. For the CDR3, the DNA is TGTGCCAGTAGTATATATACTAGCGGGAGTATCCTAAATGAGCAGTTCTTC. Its translation: CASSIYTSGSILNEQFF.

This clone has only one observation. The chain joins TRBV7-9 to TRBJ1-4; TRBD1 agrees at 8 bases. V lost 1 base, J lost 8 bases, and 6 bases stayed unmatched. The germline CDR1 and CDR2 sequences are SEHNR and FQNEAQ (reference sequence). CDR3 size: 15 residues. In DNA form, the CDR3 reads TGTGCCAGCAGCTTAGTTCAGGGGGCCAGAGAAAAACTGTTTTTT. Protein sequence: CASSLVQGAREKLFF.

The chain couples TRBV10-3 to TRBJ1-1; weak D call: TRBD1 (6 bases). CDR3 length: 14 residues. Trimming took 8 bases from V and 0 from J, leaving 13 bases between them. Germline V gene data show CDR1 as ENHRY and CDR2 as SYGVKD. This CDR3 is CAIGRTELNTEAFF. For the CDR3, the DNA is TGTGCCATCGGTCGGACAGAGCTGAACACTGAAGCTTTCTTT.

This rearrangement joins TRBV19 to TRBJ1-5; TRBD1 aligns across 8 bases. V was pared by 6 bases and J by 5 bases, with 12 bases of the junction left unmatched. Germline V CDR1 and CDR2: LNHDA, SQIVND (reference sequence). This CDR3 region has 16 residues. Here the CDR3 DNA reads TGTGCCAGTAGAATCTCAGGACAGGGAGGATATCAGCCCCAGCATTTT. Its translation: CASRISGQGGYQPQHF. The full variable domain, its missing parts supplied by reference TRBV19 and TRBJ1-5, is DGGITQSPKYLFRKEGQNVTLSCEQNLNHDAMYWYRQDPGQGLRLIYYSQIVNDFQKGDIAEGYSVSREKKESFPLTVTSAQKNPTAFYLCASRISGQGGYQPQHFGDGTRLSIL.

This rearrangement joins TRBV13 to TRBJ1-3; D is unresolved. Germline CDR1 reads PRHDT; CDR2 reads FYEKMQ (reference sequence). Trimming left V 6 bases short and J 0 bases short, with 12 bases between. The CDR3 loop spans 15 amino acids. CDR3 sequence reads: CASSWREHSGNTIYF. The CDR3 DNA reads TGTGCCAGCAGTTGGAGGGAGCACTCTGGAAACACCATATATTTT.

On this clone: Other DNA sequences from this sample encode an identical CDR3 as well. This chain connects TRBV2 to TRBJ2-1; 11 nucleotides match TRBD2. V dropped 10 bases and J dropped 5; count of bases not matched to a gene: 4. The CDR3 is made up of 13 amino acids. Germline V CDR1 and CDR2: SNHLY, FYNNEI. CDR3 protein: CATRLAGNNEQFF. For the CDR3, the DNA is TGTGCCACCAGACTAGCGGGAAACAATGAGCAGTTCTTC.

The genes are TRBV5-1 and TRBJ1-4; TRBD1 might be the D (6 bases). Trimming took off 5 bases at V and 3 bases at J, with 11 bases between the two ends. Germline V gene lookup returns CDR1 SGHRS and CDR2 YFSETQ. CDR3 size: 14 residues. The CDR3 spells CASRPGAANEKLFF. DNA of the CDR3: TGCGCCAGCAGGCCAGGGGCGGCTAATGAAAAACTGTTTTTT.

The CDR3 coding sequence is TGTGCCAGCAGCGAGTCCGGACAGGGCTACACCGGGGAGCTGTTTTTT. Protein sequence: CASSESGQGYTGELFF. This chain joins TRBV28 and TRBJ2-2, with TRBD1 matching 8 bases. The CDR3 extends over 16 amino acids. The germline V gene encodes CDR1 MDHEN and CDR2 SYDVKM. Unmatched junction bases numbered 9, after V lost 6 bases and J lost 3 bases.

The DNA for the CDR3 is TGTGCCAGCAGCCCAGGGGGCGGGGGGGCGTCGGATACGCAGTATTTT. Protein product: CASSPGGGGASDTQYF. The genes are TRBV7-9 and TRBJ2-3; D might be TRBD2 (9 bases). CDR1 SEHNR and CDR2 FQNEAQ come from the germline V gene (reference sequence). This CDR3 is built from 16 residues. The ends were cut back, 5 bases at V and 6 bases at J, with 21 bases in the middle.

V usage is TRBV30 and J usage is TRBJ2-1; D possibly corresponds to TRBD2 (5 bases). Germline V gene lookup returns CDR1 GTSNPN and CDR2 SVGIG (reference sequence). This CDR3 region has 14 residues. Deletions cut 7 bases from V and 5 bases from J, with 18 bases between. The CDR3 DNA sequence: TGTGCCTTCGCCCAGGCTAGCAAAGACAATGAGCAGTTCTTC. This translates into CAFAQASKDNEQFF.